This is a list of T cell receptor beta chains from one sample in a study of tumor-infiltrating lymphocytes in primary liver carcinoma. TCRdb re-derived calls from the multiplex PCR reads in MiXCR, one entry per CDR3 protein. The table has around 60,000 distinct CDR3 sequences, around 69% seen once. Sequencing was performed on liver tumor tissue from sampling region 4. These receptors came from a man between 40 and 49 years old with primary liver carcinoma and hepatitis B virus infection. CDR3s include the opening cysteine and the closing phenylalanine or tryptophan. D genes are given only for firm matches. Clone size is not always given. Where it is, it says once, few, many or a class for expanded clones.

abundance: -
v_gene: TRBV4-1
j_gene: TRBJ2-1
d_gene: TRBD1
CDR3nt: TGCGCCAGCAGCCAAGAGGAAAGGGAAAGATGGGACAGCTCCTACAACGAGCAGTTCTTC
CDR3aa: CASSQEERERWDSSYNEQFF

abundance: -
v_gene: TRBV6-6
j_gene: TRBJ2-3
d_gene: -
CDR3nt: TGTGCCAGCAGTACGTGGAGAATTAGCACAGATACGCAGTATTTT
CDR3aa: CASSTWRISTDTQYF

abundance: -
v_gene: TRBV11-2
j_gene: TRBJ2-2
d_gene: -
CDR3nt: TGTGCCAGCAACACAGACTCGGACACCGGGGTGCTGTTTTTT
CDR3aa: CASNTDSDTGVLFF

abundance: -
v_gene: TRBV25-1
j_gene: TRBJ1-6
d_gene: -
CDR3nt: TGTGCCGGCAATGAATCTAGGGGTTCACCCCTCCACTTT
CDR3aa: CAGNESRGSPLHF

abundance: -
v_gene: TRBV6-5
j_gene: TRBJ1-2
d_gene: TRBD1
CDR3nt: TGTGCCAGCGGCTACAGGGGCAGGGGATATGTCTACACCTTC
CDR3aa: CASGYRGRGYVYTF

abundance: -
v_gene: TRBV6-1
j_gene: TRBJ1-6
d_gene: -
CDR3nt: TGTGCCAGCAGTGAATTAGGGAATTCACCCCTCCACTTT
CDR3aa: CASSELGNSPLHF

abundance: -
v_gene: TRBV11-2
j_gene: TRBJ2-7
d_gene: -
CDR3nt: TGTGCCAGCAGCTTAACAGACGGATCCTACGAGCAGTACTTC
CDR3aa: CASSLTDGSYEQYF

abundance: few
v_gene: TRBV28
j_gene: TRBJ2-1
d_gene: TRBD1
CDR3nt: TGTGCCAGCAGCCTCCCGGGACAGTTGGGGCATGAGCAGTTCTTC
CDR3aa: CASSLPGQLGHEQFF

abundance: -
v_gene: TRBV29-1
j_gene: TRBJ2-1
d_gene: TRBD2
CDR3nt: TGCAACGTTGAAACGACTAGCGACAATGTGCAGTTCTTC
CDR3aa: CNVETTSDNVQFF

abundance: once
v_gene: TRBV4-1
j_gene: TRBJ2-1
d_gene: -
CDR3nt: TGCGACAGCAACCCGCTCGGTAACAACAACAATGAGCAGTTTTTC
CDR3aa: CDSNPLGNNNNEQFF

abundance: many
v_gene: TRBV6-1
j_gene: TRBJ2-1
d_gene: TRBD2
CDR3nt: TGTGCCAGCAGTGAAGAAGCGGGAGGATACAATGAGCAGTTCTTC
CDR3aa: CASSEEAGGYNEQFF

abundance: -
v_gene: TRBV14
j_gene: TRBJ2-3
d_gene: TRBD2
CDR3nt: TGTGCCAGCAGCCAAGTTATCCGGGGGACTAGCCGTACCTTGTTCCCAGATACGCAGTATTTT
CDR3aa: CASSQVIRGTSRTLFPDTQYF

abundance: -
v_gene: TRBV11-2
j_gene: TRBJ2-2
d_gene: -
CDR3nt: TGTGCCAGCAGCTTGACGGACAGGGAGCTGTTTTTT
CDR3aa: CASSLTDRELFF

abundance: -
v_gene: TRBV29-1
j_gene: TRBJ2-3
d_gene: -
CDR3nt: TGCAGCGTCCGGACGGGGGGCGGAGATAGGTATTATTTT
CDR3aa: CSVRTGGGDRYYF

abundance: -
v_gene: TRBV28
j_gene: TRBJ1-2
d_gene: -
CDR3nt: TGTGCCAGCAGTCCACGCCCCACCTATGACTACACCTTC
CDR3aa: CASSPRPTYDYTF

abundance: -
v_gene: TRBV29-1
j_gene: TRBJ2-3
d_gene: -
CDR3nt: TGCAGCGAGGGAAAGACAGATACGCAGTTTTTT
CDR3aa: CSEGKTDTQFF

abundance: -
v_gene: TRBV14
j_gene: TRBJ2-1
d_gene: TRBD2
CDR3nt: TGTGCCAGCAGACGTTCACTAGCGGGAGCCTACAATGAGCAGTTCTTC
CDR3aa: CASRRSLAGAYNEQFF

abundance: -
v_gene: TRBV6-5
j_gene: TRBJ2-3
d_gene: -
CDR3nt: TGTGCCAGCAGTTACGCGGTACTAAGCACAGATACGCAGTATTTT
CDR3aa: CASSYAVLSTDTQYF

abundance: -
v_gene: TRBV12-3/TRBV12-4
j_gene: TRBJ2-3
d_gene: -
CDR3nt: TGTGCCAGCAGCCGCGACCAGTCCTTCACAGATACGCATTATTTT
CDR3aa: CASSRDQSFTDTHYF

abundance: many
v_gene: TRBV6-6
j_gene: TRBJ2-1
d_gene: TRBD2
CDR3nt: TGTGCCAGCAGTTACCCGGGACTAGCGGGAGCCCACCGAAGCTCCTACAATGAGCAGTTCTTC
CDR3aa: CASSYPGLAGAHRSSYNEQFF

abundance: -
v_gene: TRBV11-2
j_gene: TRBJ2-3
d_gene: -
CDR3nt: TGTGCCAGCGAAACAGGGTTTACCGCCACAGATGCGCAGTATTTT
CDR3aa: CASETGFTATDAQYF

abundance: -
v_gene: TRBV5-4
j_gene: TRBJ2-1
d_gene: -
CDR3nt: TGTGCCAGCAGCTTGGGCGGAGTTGCCTACAATGAGCAGTTCTTC
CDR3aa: CASSLGGVAYNEQFF

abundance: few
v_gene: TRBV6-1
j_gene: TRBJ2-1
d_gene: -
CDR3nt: TGTGCCAGCGAGATCCTCAATGAGCAGTTCTTC
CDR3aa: CASEILNEQFF

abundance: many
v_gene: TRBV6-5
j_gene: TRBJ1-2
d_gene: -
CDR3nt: TGTGCCAGCAGTTACTCGGGAGTGGATGGCTACACCTTC
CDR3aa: CASSYSGVDGYTF

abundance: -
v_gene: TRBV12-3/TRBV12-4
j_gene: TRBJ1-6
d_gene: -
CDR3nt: TGTGCCAACAGTTTAGCGCCCGATTCACCCCTCCATTTT
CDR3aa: CANSLAPDSPLHF

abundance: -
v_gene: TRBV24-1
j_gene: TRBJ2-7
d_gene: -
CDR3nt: TGTGCCACCAGTTCCTCTTATGGCAGGGGCTACGAGCAGTACTTC
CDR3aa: CATSSSYGRGYEQYF

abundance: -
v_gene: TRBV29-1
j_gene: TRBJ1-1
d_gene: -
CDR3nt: TGCAGCGTTGCGCTGGGATGGGGAATGAACACTGAAGCTTTCTTT
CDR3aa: CSVALGWGMNTEAFF

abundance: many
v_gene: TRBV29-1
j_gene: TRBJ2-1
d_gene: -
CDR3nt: TGCAGCGCCCCGGATGGCGGCCGGGTAGGAGAGCAGTTCTTC
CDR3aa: CSAPDGGRVGEQFF

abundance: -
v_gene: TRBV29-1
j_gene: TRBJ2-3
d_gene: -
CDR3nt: TGCAGCGTTTCCGGGACGGCCCAAAGAAATACGCAGTTTTTT
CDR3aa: CSVSGTAQRNTQFF

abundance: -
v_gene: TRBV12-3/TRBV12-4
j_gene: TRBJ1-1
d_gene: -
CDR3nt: TGTGCCAGCAGGACCTCCGCTTTAGGGACTGAAGCTTTCTTT
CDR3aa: CASRTSALGTEAFF

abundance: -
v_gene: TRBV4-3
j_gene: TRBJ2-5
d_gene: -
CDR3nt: TGTGCCAACAGCCAAGATACAATAGGACCGTGGACCCAGTACTTC
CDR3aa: CANSQDTIGPWTQYF

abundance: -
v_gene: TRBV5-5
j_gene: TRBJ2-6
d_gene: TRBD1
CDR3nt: TGTGCCAGCAGCTTATGGACAGGGCTTGCTGGGGCCAACGTACTGAATTTC
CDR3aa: CASSLWTGLAGANVLNF

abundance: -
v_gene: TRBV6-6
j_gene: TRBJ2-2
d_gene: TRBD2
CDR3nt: TGTACCAGCAAATATACTAGCGGGAGACGGACCGGGGAGCTGTTTTTT
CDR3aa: CTSKYTSGRRTGELFF

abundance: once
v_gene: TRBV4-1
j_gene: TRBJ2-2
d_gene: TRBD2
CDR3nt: TGCGCCAGCAGCCCTGGAGGTAGCGGGAGGGGAAACACCGGGGAGCCGTTCTTT
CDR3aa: CASSPGGSGRGNTGEPFF

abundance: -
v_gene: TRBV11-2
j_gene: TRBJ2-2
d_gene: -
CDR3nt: TGTGTCGGCAGCTTAGCATTAGGAGGGACGAAGACCGGGGAGCTGTTTTTT
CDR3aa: CVGSLALGGTKTGELFF

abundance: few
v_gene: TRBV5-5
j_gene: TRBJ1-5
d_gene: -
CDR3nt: TGTGCCAGCAGCTTGGATCCTTTCTATAGCAATCAGCCCCAGCATTTT
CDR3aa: CASSLDPFYSNQPQHF

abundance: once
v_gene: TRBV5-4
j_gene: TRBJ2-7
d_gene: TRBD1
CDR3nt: TGCACCAGCAGCTCTGGGACAGGCGCGAGAGGCGAGCAGTACTTC
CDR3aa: CTSSSGTGARGEQYF

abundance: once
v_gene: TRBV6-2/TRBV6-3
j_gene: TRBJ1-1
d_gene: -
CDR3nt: TGTGCCAGCAGTTCGGAACAGGGAATAGGGAACACTGAAGCTCTCTTT
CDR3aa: CASSSEQGIGNTEALF

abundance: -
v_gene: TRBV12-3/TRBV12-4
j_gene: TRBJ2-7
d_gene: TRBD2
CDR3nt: TGTACCAGCAGAATAGCGGGAGGGTCTTCCTACGAGCAGTGCTTC
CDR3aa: CTSRIAGGSSYEQCF